These 2 T cell receptor beta chains were sequenced from one sample in a study of CD8+CD57+ T cells in acquired aplastic anemia. By flow cytometry, patients selected for sequencing had shown an expansion of CD8+CD57+ cells. Investigators profiled TCR beta VDJ and CDR3 from genomic DNA template. TCRdb used MiXCR to reprocess the reads, holding one entry per CDR3 protein. The table has roughly 150,000 distinct CDR3 sequences, roughly 43% seen once. Sequenced input: sorted CD4+, CD8+, or CD8+CD57+ T cells (not recorded which) from PBMCs. The source is a human donor with aplastic anemia.

The chain is built from TRBV20-1 and TRBJ2-7; 9 nucleotides align to TRBD1. Trimming cost V 2 bases and J 11 bases; bases outside gene matches: 4. There are 11 residues in the CDR3. Germline V lookup: CDR1 DFQATT, CDR2 SNEGSKA (reference sequence). For the CDR3, the DNA is TGCAGTGCTAGAAGACAGGGGGAAGAGTACTTC. Translation gives CSARRQGEEYF.

This clonotype was counted many times. The rearrangement joins TRBV29-1 to TRBJ2-2; no firm D call. The germline CDR1 and CDR2 sequences are SQVTM and ANQGSEA. Trimming removed 1 base from V and 0 bases from J, with 0 bases in between. The CDR3 is 12 residues long. The CDR3 here is CSVEANTGELFF. In nucleotides, the CDR3 is TGCAGCGTTGAAGCGAACACCGGGGAGCTGTTTTTT.